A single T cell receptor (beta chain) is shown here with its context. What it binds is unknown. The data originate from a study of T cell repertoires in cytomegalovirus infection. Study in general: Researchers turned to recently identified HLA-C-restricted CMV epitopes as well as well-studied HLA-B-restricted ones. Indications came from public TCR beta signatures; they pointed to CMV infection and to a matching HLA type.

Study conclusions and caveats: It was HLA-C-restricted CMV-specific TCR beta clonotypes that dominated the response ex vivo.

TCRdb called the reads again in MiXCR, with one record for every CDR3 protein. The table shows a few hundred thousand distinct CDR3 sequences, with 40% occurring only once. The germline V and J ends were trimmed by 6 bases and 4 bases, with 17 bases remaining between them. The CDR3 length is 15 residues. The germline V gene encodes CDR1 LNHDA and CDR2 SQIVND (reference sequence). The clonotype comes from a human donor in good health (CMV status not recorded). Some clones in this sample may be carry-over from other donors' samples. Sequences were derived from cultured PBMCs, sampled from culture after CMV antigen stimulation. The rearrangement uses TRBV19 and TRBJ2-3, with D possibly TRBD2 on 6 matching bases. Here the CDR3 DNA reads TGTGCCAGTAGATCCTCGGGACTTGGGGCAGATACGCAGTATTTT. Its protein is CASRSSGLGADTQYF.